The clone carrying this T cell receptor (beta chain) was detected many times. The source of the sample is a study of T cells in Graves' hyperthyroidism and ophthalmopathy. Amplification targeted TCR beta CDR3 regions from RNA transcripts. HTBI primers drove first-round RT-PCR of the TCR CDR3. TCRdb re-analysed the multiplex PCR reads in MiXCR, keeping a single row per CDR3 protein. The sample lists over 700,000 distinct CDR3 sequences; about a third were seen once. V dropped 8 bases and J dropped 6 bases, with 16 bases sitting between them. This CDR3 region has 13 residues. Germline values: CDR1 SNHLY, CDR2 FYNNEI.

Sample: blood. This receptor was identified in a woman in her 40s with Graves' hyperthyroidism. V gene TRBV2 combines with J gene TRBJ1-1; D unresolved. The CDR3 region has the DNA TGTGCCAGCCAACGACGGAACAACGCTGAAGCTTTCTTT. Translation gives CASQRRNNAEAFF.